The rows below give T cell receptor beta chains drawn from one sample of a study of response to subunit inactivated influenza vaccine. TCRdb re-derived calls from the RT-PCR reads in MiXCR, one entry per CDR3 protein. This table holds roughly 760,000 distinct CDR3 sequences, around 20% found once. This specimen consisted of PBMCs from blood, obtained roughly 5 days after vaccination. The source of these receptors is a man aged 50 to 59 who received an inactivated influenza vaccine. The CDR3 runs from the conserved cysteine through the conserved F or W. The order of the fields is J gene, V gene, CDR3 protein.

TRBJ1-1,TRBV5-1,CASHDSTGGTEAFF
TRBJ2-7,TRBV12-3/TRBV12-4,CASSRQGNSYEQYF
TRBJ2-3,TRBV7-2,CASSANGLGDTQYF
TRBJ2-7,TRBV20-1,CSAKGLAGAYEQYF
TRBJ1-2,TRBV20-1,CSARVRGGRFGYTF
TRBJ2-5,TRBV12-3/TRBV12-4,CASSLWGPPYF
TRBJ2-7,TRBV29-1,CSVEDPGPPYEQYF
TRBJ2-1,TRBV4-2,CASSHDRGRNEQFF
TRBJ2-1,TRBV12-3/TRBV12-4,CAITSGSAYNEQFF
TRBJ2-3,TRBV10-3,CAISKLQGVADTQYF
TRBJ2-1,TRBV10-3,CAISEHGMGGPYNEQFF